The source of this T cell receptor beta chain is a study of vaccination effects on CD4 cells after COVID-19. Study information: Post-vaccine specimens were collected at a median of 72 days following the second dose.

Before any sequencing was done, the ViraFEST assay used viral peptide pools to expand antigen-specific CD4+ T cells. Cultured cells yielded isolated CD4+ T cells after 10 to 11 days. By PCR, the person was confirmed to have had SARS-CoV-2 infection between March and December 2020. Two-dose vaccination with either BNT162b2 or mRNA-1273 was given to the participants. After around 2.2 million PBMC were placed in each well, they were cultured with roughly 11 IU/ml IL-2 and 10 ug/ml peptides. Profiled with immunoSEQ multiplex PCR; TCRdb holds only in-frame clones, not every one. Of fewer than 15,000 clones in the sample, around 75% are singletons; the top ten hold around 34%. In regard to this clone: As yet, its antigen is unknown.

V was cut by 2 bases and J by 4 bases, with 15 bases left in between. The germline CDR1 and CDR2 sequences are KGHSH and LQKENI. This CDR3 comprises 17 residues. The input for sequencing was CD4+ T cells from PBMCs cultured with HCoV-NL63 spike peptides, taken after COVID-19 vaccination. The V and J genes are TRBV18 and TRBJ2-6, with D perhaps matching TRBD1 or TRBD2 (5 bases each). This TCR came from a human donor who had a prior SARS-CoV-2 infection. This CDR3 reads CASSPEGPTPGANVLTF. For the CDR3, the DNA is TGTGCCAGCTCACCAGAGGGACCTACCCCCGGGGCCAACGTCCTGACTTTC.